This T cell receptor (beta chain) was identified in a study of blood T cell repertoires in COVID-19. In the authors' workflow: Using reference gene primer amplification, nucleated cell counts were estimated. Profiling relied on immunoSEQ multiplex PCR, and the TCRdb table lists in-frame clones only, not all of them. The V and J calls and clone size come from that table; D and trimming were worked out from the DNA. The top ten hold less than 5% of the sample, which has 110,000 to 150,000 clones, around 83% seen once. Germline V gene lookup returns CDR1 ENHRY and CDR2 SYGVKD. The V and J ends lost 1 base and 0 bases, in that order; junction bases with no gene match: 12. The CDR3 totals 19 residues.

The V call is TRBV10-3, the J call TRBJ1-2; 9 bases are shared with TRBD1. This clonotype was sampled from a woman of 80 years or more with acute or convalescent COVID-19. The sequenced sample was peripheral blood. In DNA, the CDR3 is TGTGCCATCAGTGAGTTAATACGGGACAGGGTTAACCCTAACTATGGCTACACCTTC. Translated, it gives CAISELIRDRVNPNYGYTF.